This T cell receptor (beta chain) originates from a study of blood T cell repertoires in COVID-19. Looking at the study overall: Samples representing acute and convalescent COVID-19 were sourced from the United States, Italy and Spain. Sample material is recorded as cDNA or gDNA derived from T cells, B-cell-depleted T cells, or PBMCs.

V lost 2 bases and J 5 bases, leaving 9 bases between the germline ends. This CDR3 region has 13 residues. Germline CDR1 reads MNHEY; CDR2 reads SVGEGT. As handled by the study authors: Estimation of nucleated cell counts was performed using reference gene primer amplification. Libraries were prepared by immunoSEQ multiplex PCR; TCRdb keeps only in-frame clonotypes and omits some of them. V, J and clone size are those of that table, while D and trimming were read from the DNA. The top ten clones hold over 4% of a sample with 90,000 to 120,000 clones, almost 85% of them seen once. With regard to this clone: Other DNA sequences within the sample encode an identical CDR3.

The source material was peripheral blood. V usage is TRBV6-2 or TRBV6-3 and J usage is TRBJ1-1; D not resolved. This sequence was found in a human donor in a cohort sampled during active COVID-19. This CDR3 reads CASSYGEGTEAFF. The CDR3 DNA reads as TGTGCCAGCAGTTACGGGGAGGGAACTGAAGCTTTCTTT.